The TCR beta chain described here comes from a study of blood T cell repertoires in COVID-19. Background on the study: From the United States, Italy and Spain came samples of acute and convalescent COVID-19.

Method: immunoSEQ multiplex PCR; TCRdb's copy keeps in-frame clones and lacks some. Of more than 45,000 clones detected, 90% appear once; the ten largest clones hold under 6.5%. CDR1 and CDR2 from the germline V gene are LNHDA and SQIVND (reference sequence). CDR3 length: 14 amino acids. The germline V and J ends were trimmed by 5 bases and 4 bases, with 14 bases remaining between them. Sequenced sample: peripheral blood. This sequence was found in a man between 65 and 79 years old with acute or convalescent COVID-19. J is TRBJ1-1 and V is TRBV19, with D maybe TRBD1 (5 bases). DNA for the CDR3: TGTGCCAGTAGTCCCAGGGCTCTGGGCACTGAAGCTTTCTTT. Translating gives CASSPRALGTEAFF.